The entry below describes one T cell receptor (beta chain). The antigen is unknown. The data are from a study of Tregs in tolerant kidney transplant recipients. The CDR3 has 12 residues. Trimming removed 1 base at V and 16 bases at J, with 14 bases between. The germline CDR1 and CDR2 sequences are MDHEN and SYDVKM. General observations from the study: Expanding Tregs on activated donor B cells appeared to best identify donor-specific TCRbeta clones.

The assay was immunoSEQ multiplex PCR, and TCRdb's table has in-frame clones only and misses some. The sample gives about 110,000 clones, nearly 90% of which show up once; 0.34% is in the top ten. The chain combines TRBV28 with TRBJ1-5, with D uncertain. The specimen comprised CD4+ T cells from blood, sampled before the transplant. The sequence came from a human donor who received a combined kidney and bone marrow transplant. Here the CDR3 reads CASSLSNSLYHF. CDR3 nucleotides: TGTGCCAGCAGTTTATCGAACAGCCTGTATCATTTT.